Shown below are 22 T cell receptor beta chains from a single sample sequenced in a study of cytomegalovirus exposure and HLA in healthy donors. The PCR ran on 60 Vbeta and 13 Jbeta primers. Only in-frame clones appear in the TCRdb table, and some are missing; sequencing was by immunoSEQ multiplex PCR. The data contain some 210,000 clones, about three quarters of them singletons. Sequencing was done on a sample of PBMCs. The origin of the receptors is a woman younger than 45 in good health and CMV-seropositive.

The chain combines TRBV5-1 with TRBJ2-7; 10 nucleotides match TRBD1. The CDR3 runs 15 residues. Germline V gives CDR1 SGHRS, CDR2 YFSETQ. The junction had 5 bases not matched to a gene; V was cut back by 2 bases and J by 3 bases. The CDR3, as DNA: TGCGCCAGCAGCTTTGGGGGACAGGGGAACTACGAGCAGTACTTC. Protein product: CASSFGGQGNYEQYF.

The chain joins TRBV5-8 to TRBJ1-2; TRBD1 agrees at 10 bases. V lost 0 bases and J lost 1; bases outside the gene matches: 3. Germline-derived CDR1 and CDR2 are SGHTS and YDEGEE. The CDR3 covers 16 residues. This CDR3 is CASSLVRTGGNYGYTF. The CDR3 nucleotides read TGTGCCAGCAGCTTGGTCCGGACAGGGGGTAACTATGGCTACACCTTC.

On this clone itself: Different DNA sequences within this sample yield the same CDR3. The V call is TRBV5-4, the J call TRBJ1-1; 9 positions match TRBD1. The germline V gene has CDR1 SGHNT and CDR2 YYREEE (reference sequence). The junction had 4 bases not matched to a gene; V was cut back by 4 bases and J by 3 bases. This CDR3 is built from 14 residues. CDR3 sequence: CASSIRTGDTEAFF. In DNA form, the CDR3 reads TGTGCCAGCAGCATACGGACAGGGGACACTGAAGCTTTCTTT.

This chain connects TRBV28 to TRBJ2-7; 9 bases are a match to TRBD2. V lost 8 bases to trimming and J lost 8 bases; unmatched junction nucleotides: 10. The CDR3 covers 13 residues. Germline assignment: CDR1 MDHEN and CDR2 SYDVKM. The CDR3 bases are TGTGCCAGCTTCGGGACTAGCAGTAAGAAGCAGTACTTC. As protein: CASFGTSSKKQYF.

The chain recombines TRBV19 with TRBJ2-3; D gene ambiguous. This CDR3 comprises 13 residues. V lost 5 bases and J lost 0, with 6 bases in between. CDR1 and CDR2 (germline): LNHDA, SQIVND (reference sequence). CDR3 protein: CASSGTSTDTQYF. The DNA of the CDR3 is TGTGCCAGTAGTGGTACTAGCACAGATACGCAGTATTTT.

V usage is TRBV29-1 and J usage is TRBJ1-2; no definite D call. The CDR3 contains 15 residues. With 3 bases removed from V and 5 bases from J, the gap between germline ends came to 19 bases. Per germline, CDR1 SQVTM and CDR2 ANQGSEA. The CDR3 DNA reads TGCAGCGTTGATCCGGCAGGCCTTGTTTCTTATGGCTACACCTTC. Protein product: CSVDPAGLVSYGYTF. The variable domain in full, with the rest retrieved from reference TRBV29-1 and TRBJ1-2, is SAVISQKPSRDICQRGTSLTIQCQVDSQVTMMFWYRQQPGQSLTLIATANQGSEATYESGFVIDKFPISRPNLTFSTLTVSNMSPEDSSIYLCSVDPAGLVSYGYTFGSGTRLTVV.

The chain is built from TRBV30 and TRBJ2-2; 11 bases map to TRBD1. V lost 4 bases to trimming and J lost 6 bases; unmatched junction nucleotides: 4. The CDR3 runs to 14 residues. Germline V gives CDR1 GTSNPN, CDR2 SVGIG (reference sequence). This CDR3 is CAWNRDRGSGELFF. In DNA form, the CDR3 reads TGTGCCTGGAATAGGGACAGGGGGTCCGGGGAGCTGTTTTTT.

The rearrangement links TRBV5-6 to TRBJ2-1; D possibly corresponds to TRBD1 (6 bases). V lost 3 bases, J lost 5 bases, and 15 bases lay in between. The CDR3 length is 15 residues. Germline CDR1 reads SGHDT; CDR2 reads YYEEEE. CDR3 coding DNA: TGTGCCAGCAGCTCCACAGGGCCGGATAACAATGAGCAGTTCTTC. The encoded protein is CASSSTGPDNNEQFF.

The chain links TRBV7-3 to TRBJ1-1, with D hard to call. The CDR3 length is 13 residues. Germline CDR1 SGHTA, CDR2 FQGTGA. The V and J ends lost 2 bases and 1 base respectively, with 5 bases between them. The CDR3 DNA sequence: TGTGCCAGCAGCTTAGAGAGGAACACTGAAGCTTTCTTT. As protein: CASSLERNTEAFF. Based on the CDR3 plus reference TRBV7-3 and TRBJ1-1, the full variable domain is GAGVSQTPSNKVTEKGKYVELRCDPISGHTALYWYRQSLGQGPEFLIYFQGTGAADDSGLPNDRFFAVRPEGSVSTLKIQRTERGDSAVYLCASSLERNTEAFFGQGTRLTVV.

The chain carries TRBV7-3 and TRBJ1-6; TRBD1 matches 9 bases. CDR3 length: 17 residues. Germline CDR1 SGHTA, CDR2 FQGTGA. The V gene end was trimmed by 5 bases and the J gene end by 2 bases; junction bases not matched to a gene: 7. The CDR3 here is CASSPRRTGAYNSPLHF. DNA of the CDR3: TGTGCCAGCAGCCCCCGCAGGACAGGGGCCTATAATTCACCCCTCCACTTT. Supplemented by reference TRBV7-3 and TRBJ1-6, the full variable domain reads GAGVSQTPSNKVTEKGKYVELRCDPISGHTALYWYRQSLGQGPEFLIYFQGTGAADDSGLPNDRFFAVRPEGSVSTLKIQRTERGDSAVYLCASSPRRTGAYNSPLHFGNGTRLTVT.

This clone has just a few counts. The DNA for the CDR3 is TGTGCCAGCAGTGAGCGGGGACCCGCCGCAGATACGCAGTATTTT. Translation: CASSERGPAADTQYF. The gene calls are TRBV2 and TRBJ2-3; TRBD2 might be the D (6 bases). CDR1 is SNHLY and CDR2 is FYNNEI in the germline V gene. This CDR3 region has 15 residues. V gave up 3 bases and J gave up 4 bases, with 14 bases separating them.

The genes are TRBV21-1 and TRBJ2-2; the D segment call TRBD1 is taken from the table without a DNA check. TRBV21-1 is a pseudogene segment. The CDR3 spans 18 residues. The CDR3 sequence is CASREKTTGGMNTGELFF. The CDR3 nucleotides are TGTGCCAGCCGAGAAAAAACGACAGGGGGCATGAACACCGGGGAGCTGTTTTTT.

J is TRBJ1-2 and V is TRBV9; tentatively, D is TRBD1 (5 bases). With 6 bases removed from V and 5 bases from J, the gap between germline ends came to 26 bases. There are 17 residues in the CDR3. CDR1 SGDLS and CDR2 YYNGEE come from the germline V gene. CDR3 sequence (DNA): TGTGCCAGCACCCCCGCCTCCGGGCCCCGAAAGGGGTATGGCTACACCTTC. Encoded protein: CASTPASGPRKGYGYTF.

This chain links TRBV30 with TRBJ1-6, with D unresolved. This CDR3 comprises 17 residues. CDR1 and CDR2 from the germline V gene are GTSNPN and SVGIG (reference sequence). Trimming cost V 3 bases and J 3 bases, with 18 bases left between them. The CDR3 sequence is CAWRSSGLIGYNSPLHF. As DNA, the CDR3 is TGTGCCTGGAGGTCGAGTGGGCTAATCGGCTATAATTCACCCCTCCACTTT.

This rearrangement joins TRBV19 to TRBJ1-1; the D is unclear. Germline CDR1 LNHDA, CDR2 SQIVND (reference sequence). This CDR3 has 13 amino acids. The ends were cut back, 9 bases at V and 0 bases at J, with 11 bases in the middle. CDR3 DNA: TGTGCCAGAGAGGGAACGATGAACACTGAAGCTTTCTTT. Residues: CAREGTMNTEAFF.

V is TRBV9 and J is TRBJ1-2, with TRBD1 matching over 8 bases. The CDR3 is 15 residues long. The V gene's germline CDR1 is SGDLS and CDR2 YYNGEE. With V trimmed by 0 bases and J by 2 bases, 3 bases remained unmatched. CDR3 amino acids: CASSVDRGENYGYTF. DNA for the CDR3: TGTGCCAGCAGCGTAGACAGGGGGGAAAACTATGGCTACACCTTC.

The chain recombines TRBV7-9 with TRBJ1-4, with 8 bases that match TRBD1. With V trimmed by 5 bases and J by 4 bases, 3 bases remained unmatched. The CDR3 runs to 14 residues. Per the germline V gene, CDR1 is SEHNR and CDR2 is FQNEAQ (reference sequence). In DNA form, the CDR3 reads TGTGCCAGCAGCGACAGGGGTCTTAATGAAAAACTGTTTTTT. Translating gives CASSDRGLNEKLFF.

This CDR3 reads CASKTSGPNTGELFF. The DNA for the CDR3 is TGCGCCAGCAAGACTAGCGGGCCTAACACCGGGGAGCTGTTTTTT. V gene TRBV10-2 combines with J gene TRBJ2-2; the match to TRBD2 covers 10 bases. The CDR3 consists of 15 residues. Germline CDR1 is WSHSY and CDR2 is SAAADI. V lost 7 bases and J lost 2; bases outside the gene matches: 4.

Worth noting for this clone: No conserved phenylalanine or tryptophan is present at the end of the CDR3, so a read error is the likely explanation. The V call is TRBV5-1, the J call TRBJ2-3; TRBD2 agrees at 11 bases. This CDR3 spans 16 amino acids. The ends lost 3 bases at V and 2 bases at J; junction bases unmatched: 5. CDR1 SGHRS and CDR2 YFSETQ come from the germline V gene. The CDR3 region is CASSYGTSGNTDTQYS. The CDR3 region has the DNA TGCGCCAGCAGCTACGGGACTAGCGGAAACACAGATACGCAGTATTCT.

The genes are TRBV27 and TRBJ2-7; 7 bases match TRBD2. Per the germline V gene, CDR1 is MNHEY and CDR2 is SMNVEV (reference sequence). The CDR3 covers 14 residues. V lost 5 bases and J lost 3; bases outside the gene matches: 7. CDR3 DNA sequence: TGTGCCAGCAGTAAAAGCGGGACGAGCTACGAGCAGTACTTC. It yields the protein CASSKSGTSYEQYF.

The rearrangement joins TRBV7-2 to TRBJ2-1; possible D gene TRBD2, 6 bases. Germline CDR1 reads SGHTA; CDR2 reads FQGNSA. The CDR3 spans 14 residues. CDR3 sequence: CASSERRGLNEQFF. In DNA, the CDR3 is TGTGCAAGCTCGGAGAGGAGGGGCCTCAATGAGCAGTTCTTC.

The chain couples TRBV7-2 to TRBJ2-2, with D maybe TRBD2 (5 bases). Germline values: CDR1 SGHTA, CDR2 FQGNSA. The CDR3 sequence is 13 residues long. Deletions cut 3 bases from V and 4 bases from J, with 6 bases between. The CDR3 sequence is CASSFSVTGELFF. CDR3 DNA sequence: TGTGCCAGCAGCTTTAGCGTCACCGGGGAGCTGTTTTTT.